Listed here are 29 T cell receptor beta chains from one sample, sequenced in a study of blood T cells in healthy people across ages. The second PCR ran about 6 to 11 cycles with a sample-barcoded 5' primer and J-beta primers. TCRdb used MiXCR to reprocess the 5' RACE reads, holding one entry per CDR3 protein. This table holds about 560,000 distinct CDR3 sequences, around a quarter found once. In addition, the sample was reused for a study of T cells of mothers and their children.

Material: blood. Source of these receptors: a boy aged 2-9 years in good health.

This clonotype was seen only a few times. The chain links TRBV12-3 or TRBV12-4 to TRBJ1-2; D is perhaps TRBD1 (6 bases). The CDR3 extends over 14 amino acids. V lost 4 bases, J lost 8 bases, and 17 bases lay in between. DNA of the CDR3: TGTGCCAGCAGTTCAAGGGGGGCCGCGGGCGGCTACACCTTC. This encodes CASSSRGAAGGYTF.

This clonotype was observed a few times. CDR3 DNA: TGCAGCGCGGACACACAGAACACCGGGGAGCTGTTTTTT. This translates into CSADTQNTGELFF. The chain employs TRBV29-1 and TRBJ2-2; D may be TRBD1 (5 bases). V lost 7 bases and J lost 1, with 10 bases in between. Germline V gene data show CDR1 as SQVTM and CDR2 as ANQGSEA. The CDR3 consists of 13 residues.

This clonotype was detected only once. The chain couples TRBV2 to TRBJ2-7; 9 bases are a match to TRBD1. The CDR3 has 14 residues. Germline lookup yields CDR1 SNHLY and CDR2 FYNNEI. With V trimmed by 6 bases and J by 0 bases, 3 bases remained unmatched. In DNA form, the CDR3 reads TGTGCCAGCAGGATGACAGGGGGCTCCTACGAGCAGTACTTC. Protein product: CASRMTGGSYEQYF.

CDR3 DNA: TGCAGTGCCAAGGAGGCGGGGGTTGGTCAGCCCCAGCATTTT. Its translation is CSAKEAGVGQPQHF. V is TRBV20-1 and J is TRBJ1-5; D might be TRBD1 (5 bases). The CDR3 has 14 amino acids. Germline V gene sequence: CDR1 DFQATT, CDR2 SNEGSKA (reference sequence). V lost 6 bases and J lost 6, with 18 bases in between.

The V and J genes are TRBV29-1 and TRBJ2-3; 7 bases fit TRBD1. In germline, CDR1 is SQVTM, CDR2 ANQGSEA. V dropped 4 bases and J dropped 2; count of bases not matched to a gene: 6. This CDR3 region has 14 residues. CDR3: CSVVQGPLTDTQYF. DNA for the CDR3: TGCAGCGTTGTACAGGGGCCCCTCACAGATACGCAGTATTTT.

In its sample, this clonotype was seen a few times. The chain employs TRBV4-3 and TRBJ1-2; TRBD1 aligns across 7 bases. Germline lookup yields CDR1 LGHNA and CDR2 YSLEER. The CDR3 consists of 15 residues. V lost 1 base and J lost 4; bases outside the gene matches: 6. The CDR3 bases are TGCGCCAGCAGCCAAGGGACAGGCGCGGGCTATGGCTACACCTTC. Its protein product is CASSQGTGAGYGYTF.

This clonotype was picked up a small number of times. J is TRBJ1-1 and V is TRBV20-1; 7 positions match TRBD1. The CDR3 is 13 amino acids. Per the germline V gene, CDR1 is DFQATT and CDR2 is SNEGSKA (reference sequence). The V segment lost 4 bases and the J segment 1 base; nucleotides outside the gene matches: 3. In nucleotides, the CDR3 is TGCAGTGCTAAAGGGGGCCAGAACACTGAAGCTTTCTTT. Translated: CSAKGGQNTEAFF.

The genes are TRBV12-5 and TRBJ2-3, with 8 bases aligning to TRBD1. Germline values: CDR1 LGHNT, CDR2 FRNRAP. After removal of 4 bases from V and 5 bases from J, the junction contained 5 bases not matched to a gene. This CDR3 comprises 14 residues. For the CDR3, the DNA is TGTGCTAGTGGTTCCGGACAGGGCCAAGATACGCAGTATTTT. It encodes CASGSGQGQDTQYF.

The genes are TRBV3-1 and TRBJ1-3; a possible D gene is TRBD1 (5 bases). Germline V gene sequence: CDR1 LGHDT, CDR2 YNNKEL (reference sequence). The V gene lost 0 bases and the J gene lost 0 bases, with 15 bases spanning the gap. This CDR3 is 18 amino acids long. In DNA form, the CDR3 reads TGTGCCAGCAGCCAAGACGGGAGGGGATCCCCCTCTGGAAACACCATATATTTT. Translating gives CASSQDGRGSPSGNTIYF.

The chain has TRBV4-3 and TRBJ2-5; D is perhaps TRBD2 (5 bases). This CDR3 spans 18 amino acids. Between the trimmed V and J ends, which lost 4 bases and 4 bases, there was a span of 25 bases. From germline, CDR1 is LGHNA and CDR2 YSLEER. Here the CDR3 reads CASSLDYGVEWRSETQYF. The CDR3 nucleotides are TGCGCCAGCAGCCTAGATTACGGGGTGGAATGGCGTTCAGAGACCCAGTACTTC.

The chain uses TRBV27 and TRBJ2-3; D is possibly TRBD2 (6 bases). There are 16 residues in the CDR3. Germline V CDR1 and CDR2: MNHEY, SMNVEV (reference sequence). V lost 0 bases and J lost 2, with 12 bases in between. The CDR3 reads CASSLSPEGVTDTQYF. In DNA form, the CDR3 reads TGTGCCAGCAGTTTATCGCCGGAGGGCGTCACAGATACGCAGTATTTT.

The J gene is TRBJ2-3, the V gene TRBV7-2; a possible D gene is TRBD2 (6 bases). CDR3 size: 12 residues. The V gene lost 1 base and the J gene lost 10 bases, with 9 bases spanning the gap. Germline-derived CDR1 and CDR2 are SGHTA and FQGNSA. The CDR3 bases are TGTGCCAGCAGCTTAGAATGGAGGGCGCAGTATTTT. It encodes CASSLEWRAQYF.

This chain joins TRBV7-2 and TRBJ2-5; D unclear. Germline CDR1 SGHTA, CDR2 FQGNSA. This CDR3 is 17 amino acids long. The V end lost 2 bases, the J end lost 3 bases, and 19 bases lay between the germline ends. Written as DNA, the CDR3 is TGTGCCAGCAGCTTATTTCTAGGTCTGGGCGCTGAAGAGACCCAGTACTTC. Translated, it gives CASSLFLGLGAEETQYF.

The CDR3 here is CSASRRRAGETQYF. CDR3 in DNA: TGCAGTGCTAGCCGAAGGAGGGCCGGAGAGACCCAGTACTTC. The V call is TRBV20-1, the J call TRBJ2-5; the D gene is possibly TRBD2 (6 bases). V gave up 3 bases and J gave up 4 bases, with 15 bases separating them. The CDR3 is 14 residues long. Per germline, CDR1 DFQATT and CDR2 SNEGSKA (reference sequence).

The chain uses TRBV18 and TRBJ2-1; 7 bases match TRBD2. V trimming: 4 bases; J trimming: 6 bases; junction bases outside the gene matches: 15. The CDR3 runs 17 residues. Germline-derived CDR1 and CDR2 are KGHSH and LQKENI. CDR3: CASSLTNGASGANEQFF. As DNA, the CDR3 is TGTGCCAGCTCACTCACCAACGGGGCGAGCGGGGCCAATGAGCAGTTCTTC.

The chain couples TRBV13 to TRBJ2-1, with D tentatively TRBD1 (6 bases). The CDR3 runs to 14 residues. With 5 bases removed from V and 4 bases from J, the gap between germline ends came to 12 bases. CDR1 and CDR2 (germline): PRHDT, FYEKMQ (reference sequence). The CDR3 loop reads CASSRTDRYNEQFF. The CDR3 DNA reads as TGTGCCAGCAGCCGGACAGACAGATACAATGAGCAGTTCTTC.

Only a few counts were recorded for this clonotype. The J gene is TRBJ2-7, the V gene TRBV20-1; no clear D gene. V was shortened by 0 bases and J by 2 bases, with 11 bases between the two germline ends. CDR3 size: 14 residues. Germline V CDR1 and CDR2: DFQATT, SNEGSKA (reference sequence). In DNA, the CDR3 is TGCAGTGCTAGAGATTTCGGCGGAGCCTACGAGCAGTACTTC. Translation: CSARDFGGAYEQYF.

The J gene is TRBJ1-3, the V gene TRBV10-3, with 12 bases matching TRBD1. The CDR3 has 13 residues. The germline V gene encodes CDR1 ENHRY and CDR2 SYGVKD. With 8 bases clipped from V and 7 bases from J, the junction kept 3 bases outside the gene matches. CDR3 DNA: TGTGCCATCCGGGGACAGGGGGCGAACACCATATATTTT. Translating it yields CAIRGQGANTIYF.

The gene calls are TRBV20-1 and TRBJ2-5; 12 positions agree with TRBD2. TRBJ2-7 explains the end of the DNA better; the J call may be wrong. CDR1 and CDR2 (germline): DFQATT, SNEGSKA (reference sequence). This CDR3 contains 15 residues. Here the CDR3 reads CSVSRPSGRVAEQYF. For the CDR3, the DNA is TGCAGCGTATCTCGGCCTAGCGGGAGGGTGGCCGAGCAGTACTTC.

The V and J genes are TRBV9 and TRBJ2-3, with 11 bases identical to TRBD2. Trimming at V came to 0 bases and at J to 6 bases, leaving 9 bases not matched to a gene. The CDR3 runs to 17 residues. The germline gives CDR1 SGDLS, CDR2 YYNGEE. Here the CDR3 DNA reads TGTGCCAGCAGCGTAGGGGCGGGTCTAGCGGGGGGCGATACGCAGTATTTT. This translates into CASSVGAGLAGGDTQYF.

This chain links TRBV27 with TRBJ2-3; possibly TRBD1 or TRBD2 for D (6 bases each). V lost 6 bases and J 1 base, leaving 14 bases between the germline ends. Looked up from germline, CDR1 is MNHEY and CDR2 is SMNVEV (reference sequence). The CDR3 has 15 amino acids. CDR3 in DNA: TGTGCCAGCAGCCGGTGGGGGGCCGGCACAGATACGCAGTATTTT. Protein sequence: CASSRWGAGTDTQYF.

This clonotype came up a few times. The chain recombines TRBV28 with TRBJ1-2; 8 bases are a match to TRBD1. CDR3 size: 14 residues. The junction had 9 bases not matched to a gene; V was cut back by 6 bases and J by 6 bases. Germline CDR1 MDHEN, CDR2 SYDVKM. The CDR3 region is CASRYYPTGDGYTF. CDR3 sequence (DNA): TGTGCCAGCAGATACTACCCGACAGGGGATGGCTACACCTTC.

The table lists this clonotype with a few counts. The CDR3 nucleotides read TGTGCCATCAGTGACTCCCTAGCGGAGGAATACGAGCAGTACTTC. It specifies CAISDSLAEEYEQYF. J is TRBJ2-7 and V is TRBV10-3; 7 positions agree with TRBD2. Looked up from germline, CDR1 is ENHRY and CDR2 is SYGVKD. V lost 3 bases to trimming and J lost 4 bases; unmatched junction nucleotides: 9. The CDR3 covers 15 residues.

Worth noting for this clonotype: The CDR3 end shows no conserved phenylalanine or tryptophan, and so a read error is likely. The gene calls are TRBV6-2 or TRBV6-3 and TRBJ2-5; 12 bases fit TRBD2. The DNA matches TRBJ2-7 better at its end, which makes the J call doubtful. CDR1 and CDR2 from the germline V gene are MNHEY and SVGEGT. The CDR3 covers 15 residues. The CDR3 DNA reads as TGTGCCAGCAGTTATCGGACTAGCGGGATCTACGAGCAGTACTAC. This encodes CASSYRTSGIYEQYY.

This clonotype was found a few times. The rearrangement uses TRBV12-3 or TRBV12-4 and TRBJ2-5, with D possibly being TRBD2 (5 bases). The CDR3 length is 16 residues. Deletions cut 6 bases from V and 2 bases from J, with 19 bases between. The CDR3 sequence is CASSSLQAGKQETQYF. The DNA of the CDR3 is TGTGCCAGCAGCTCCCTCCAGGCGGGTAAACAAGAGACCCAGTACTTC.

The table lists this clonotype with a few counts. Lacking the conserved final phenylalanine or tryptophan, this CDR3 likely reflects a read error. CDR3 nucleotide sequence: TGTGCCAGCAGACATAGGACTAGCGGGAGTACCTACAATGAGCAGTTCCTC. The encoded protein is CASRHRTSGSTYNEQFL. This sequence joins TRBV27 and TRBJ2-5; TRBD2 matches 13 bases. Gene TRBJ2-1 matches the end of the DNA better, so the J call may be wrong. The V gene's germline CDR1 is MNHEY and CDR2 SMNVEV (reference sequence). The CDR3 consists of 17 residues.

This rearrangement joins TRBV29-1 to TRBJ2-5; D assignment may be TRBD1 or TRBD2 (5 bases each). The CDR3 has 14 amino acids. The V gene's germline CDR1 is SQVTM and CDR2 ANQGSEA. V lost 3 bases, J lost 5 bases, and 16 bases lay in between. The CDR3 DNA sequence: TGCAGCGTTGACTACGGGGCTCTGATGGAGACCCAGTACTTC. It translates to CSVDYGALMETQYF.

This chain uses TRBV7-6 with TRBJ2-7, with D perhaps given as TRBD1 or TRBD2 (6 bases each). Deletions cut 5 bases from V and 3 bases from J, with 14 bases between. The length of the CDR3 is 14 residues. CDR1 is SGHVS, CDR2 FNYEAQ, per germline. The CDR3 coding sequence is TGTGCCAGCAGCACGGGGGACACGATCTACGAGCAGTACTTC. This gives the protein CASSTGDTIYEQYF.

The chain is built from TRBV21-1 and TRBJ2-7. With the DNA end fitting TRBJ2-5 better, the J assignment may be wrong. TRBV21-1 is deemed a pseudogene. The CDR3 sequence is 13 residues long. The CDR3 DNA sequence: TGTGCCAGCGGTTGGCTCTTACAAGAGACCCAGTACTTC. Encoded protein: CASGWLLQETQYF.